This T cell receptor (beta chain) was recovered during a study of blood T cell repertoires in COVID-19. Overall study: The origin of the acute and convalescent COVID-19 samples was the United States, Italy and Spain. T cells, B-cell-depleted T cells, or PBMCs provided the cDNA or gDNA that served as material.

Worth noting for this clone: Other DNA sequences of this sample code for an identical CDR3.

V was pared by 4 bases and J by 5 bases, with 5 bases between. This CDR3 is 11 amino acids long. Authors' processing steps: Nucleated cell number was recorded as an estimate derived from reference gene primer amplification. Generated by immunoSEQ multiplex PCR, the TCRdb table keeps only in-frame clones and is missing some. V and J calls and clone size follow that table, whereas D and trimming were derived from the DNA. The repertoire holds about 220,000 clones, roughly 83% seen once, with about 1.3% in the top ten. Participants spanned ages about 18 to 90 years and resided in 20 to 30 US areas. This chain links TRBV12-3 or TRBV12-4 with TRBJ2-5; unclear D gene. The sample consisted of PBMCs or T cells enriched from blood (not recorded which). The clonotype comes from a woman aged 40 to 49 with acute COVID-19. CDR3: CASSSRETQYF. The CDR3 bases are TGTGCCAGCAGTTCGCGGGAGACCCAGTACTTC.